The TCR beta chain described here comes from a study of blood T cell repertoires in COVID-19. About the study: COVID-19 samples collected from the United States, Italy and Spain covered acute and convalescent phases.

Sequencing used immunoSEQ multiplex PCR; TCRdb keeps in-frame clones, though not all of them. The sample has about 380,000 clones, around 90% seen once. V lost 3 bases to trimming and J lost 8 bases; unmatched junction nucleotides: 7. Germline V gene lookup returns CDR1 SGHRS and CDR2 YFSETQ. The CDR3 is made up of 14 amino acids. The study assigned cohorts using participant-reported clinical history. Cohort 3 donors counted as recovered after two negative PCRs, clearance, or resolved symptoms. The receptor's source is a woman under 30 who had recovered from COVID-19. The J gene is TRBJ1-4, the V gene TRBV5-1; 7 nucleotides line up with TRBD1. The material sequenced was PBMCs or T cells enriched from blood (not recorded which). CDR3 DNA: TGCGCCAGCAGCTCCGGGACAGTAAGGGAAAAACTGTTTTTT. It specifies CASSSGTVREKLFF.